This T cell receptor beta chain is from a study of cytomegalovirus exposure and HLA in healthy donors. Regarding the study as a whole: Within the 130 or so validation repertoires, first-cohort TCR clusters tended to co-occur, according to a later analysis. Most TCR sequences were uncommon, yet certain public TCRs appeared in many donors.

The table came from immunoSEQ multiplex PCR; TCRdb's copy has only in-frame clones and leaves some out. This sample carries 150,000 or so clones, 85% to 90% of them seen once, and the ten largest clones take roughly 1.5%. Unmatched junction bases numbered 13, after V lost 6 bases and J lost 2 bases. This CDR3 contains 16 residues. The germline V gene has CDR1 KGHSH and CDR2 LQKENI. About this clone: The antigen is undetermined.

Sequencing input: PBMCs. This sequence originates from a woman aged 25 to 39 in good health and CMV-seronegative. This rearrangement joins TRBV18 to TRBJ2-7; TRBD2 aligns across 7 bases. The CDR3 region has the DNA TGTGCCAGCTCGCTTTGGGATAGGACTAGTACCTACGAGCAGTACTTC. It translates to CASSLWDRTSTYEQYF.